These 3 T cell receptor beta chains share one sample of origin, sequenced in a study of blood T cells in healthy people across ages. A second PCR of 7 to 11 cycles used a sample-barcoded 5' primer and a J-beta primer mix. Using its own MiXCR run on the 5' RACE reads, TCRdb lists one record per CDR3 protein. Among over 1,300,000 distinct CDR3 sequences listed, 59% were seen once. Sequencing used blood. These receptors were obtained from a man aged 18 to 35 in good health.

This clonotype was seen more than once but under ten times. DNA for the CDR3: TGTGCCAGCAGCCTAGGGCGTCTTGGGGACAGAAAGAGTAGTCAGCCCCAGCATTTT. This sequence encodes CASSLGRLGDRKSSQPQHF. The chain carries TRBV7-9 and TRBJ1-5; 7 bases align to TRBD1. In germline, CDR1 is SEHNR, CDR2 FQNEAQ (reference sequence). Germline trimming cut 5 bases from V and 6 bases from J; bases unmatched to any gene: 22. The CDR3 extends over 19 amino acids.

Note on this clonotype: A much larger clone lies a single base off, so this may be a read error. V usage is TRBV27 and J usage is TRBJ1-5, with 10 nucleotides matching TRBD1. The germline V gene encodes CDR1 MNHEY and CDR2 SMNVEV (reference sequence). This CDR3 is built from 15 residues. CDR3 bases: TGTGTCAGCAGCCTAGGGACAGGGGCGAATCAGCCCCAGCATTTT. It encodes CVSSLGTGANQPQHF.

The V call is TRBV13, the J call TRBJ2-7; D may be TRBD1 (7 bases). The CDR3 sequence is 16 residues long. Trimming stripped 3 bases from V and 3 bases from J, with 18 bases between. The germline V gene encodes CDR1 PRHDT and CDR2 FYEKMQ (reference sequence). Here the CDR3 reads CASSLGTGTVSYEQYF. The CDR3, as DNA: TGTGCCAGCAGCTTGGGGACTGGGACAGTAAGCTACGAGCAGTACTTC.